This T cell receptor beta chain is drawn from a study of blood T cells in healthy people across ages. This clonotype was seen a handful of times. A J-beta primer mix and a sample-barcoded 5' primer were used in a second PCR of roughly 7 to 12 cycles. Through a template-switch adaptor with 12 random nucleotides, each cDNA molecule received a tag. TCRdb reprocessed the 5' RACE reads via MiXCR and lists one record per CDR3 protein. In the table there are around 1,100,000 distinct CDR3 sequences, more than 30% of which are singletons. CDR1 is SGHTA, CDR2 FQGNSA, per germline. The CDR3 contains 14 residues. Trimming left V 1 base short and J 5 bases short, with 9 bases between.

What was sequenced was blood. This sequence was found in a man aged 18-30 years in good health. The chain uses TRBV7-2 and TRBJ2-4; maybe TRBD1 (5 bases). CDR3 in DNA: TGTGCCAGCAGCTTAGTGGTAGGGGAAAACATTCAGTACTTC. Translated, it gives CASSLVVGENIQYF. The variable domain in full, completed from reference TRBV7-2 and TRBJ2-4, reads GAGVSQSPSNKVTEKGKDVELRCDPISGHTALYWYRQSLGQGLEFLIYFQGNSAPDKSGLPSDRFSAERTGGSVSTLTIQRTQQEDSAVYLCASSLVVGENIQYFGAGTRLSVL.